What follows are 8 T cell receptor beta chains derived from one specimen sequenced in a study of blood T cell repertoires in COVID-19. Method: immunoSEQ multiplex PCR; TCRdb's copy keeps in-frame clones and lacks some. In the table there are fewer than 350,000 clones, around 84% of which are singletons. Sequenced material: PBMCs or T cells enriched from blood (not recorded which). The receptors were sampled from a woman aged 45-65 years who had recovered from COVID-19.

This clone has only a few counts. The rearrangement joins TRBV5-4 to TRBJ2-7, with D maybe TRBD1 (6 bases). V was clipped by 1 base and J by 0 bases, with 14 bases between them. CDR3 length: 16 amino acids. Germline CDR1 is SGHNT and CDR2 is YYREEE (reference sequence). The CDR3 region has the DNA TGTGCCAGCAGCTTGAGCTCGTCAGGGGACTCCTACGAGCAGTACTTC. Its protein is CASSLSSSGDSYEQYF.

This chain links TRBV6-5 with TRBJ1-5, with 9 bases matching TRBD1. V trimming: 6 bases; J trimming: 6 bases; junction bases outside the gene matches: 6. CDR1 is MNHEY and CDR2 is SVGAGI in the germline V gene. This CDR3 has 14 residues. As DNA, the CDR3 is TGTGCCAGCAGCCGGGACAGGGAGGGTCAGCCCCAGCATTTT. Protein: CASSRDREGQPQHF.

The V call is TRBV11-2, the J call TRBJ2-1; 12 positions match TRBD2. J lost 9 bases, V lost 2 bases, and 5 bases had no gene match. Germline V gene data show CDR1 as SGHAT and CDR2 as FQNNGV. This CDR3 region has 15 residues. The CDR3, as DNA: TGTGCCAGCAGCTTAATGGGACTAGCGGGTCGTGAGCAGTTCTTC. This sequence encodes CASSLMGLAGREQFF.

In its sample, this clone was seen once. V is TRBV9 and J is TRBJ2-3; tentative D call: TRBD1 (6 bases). The CDR3 contains 14 residues. CDR1 SGDLS and CDR2 YYNGEE come from the germline V gene. Trimming cost V 0 bases and J 4 bases, with 9 bases left between them. CDR3 residues: CASSVEGGADTQYF. CDR3 nucleotide sequence: TGTGCCAGCAGCGTAGAAGGGGGTGCAGATACGCAGTATTTT.

The chain uses TRBV15 and TRBJ1-4; no firm D call. Trimming left V 0 bases short and J 8 bases short, with 7 bases between. The CDR3 has 13 amino acids. Germline V gene lookup returns CDR1 LNHNV and CDR2 YYDKDF (reference sequence). The CDR3 DNA reads TGTGCCACCAGCAGAGATGAGGTAGAAAAACTGTTTTTT. This sequence encodes CATSRDEVEKLFF.

The J gene is TRBJ1-1, the V gene TRBV6-5; a weak D match, TRBD1 (5 bases). Germline V gives CDR1 MNHEY, CDR2 SVGAGI. The ends were cut back, 11 bases at V and 3 bases at J, with 16 bases in the middle. The length of the CDR3 is 13 residues. DNA for the CDR3: TGTGCCTGTACGGGACGGGGGGACACTGAAGCTTTCTTT. Its translation: CACTGRGDTEAFF.

The chain combines TRBV6-5 with TRBJ2-1; perhaps TRBD2 as D (5 bases). V was pared by 3 bases and J by 7 bases, with 13 bases between. This CDR3 region has 14 residues. The germline CDR1 and CDR2 sequences are MNHEY and SVGAGI. CDR3 DNA sequence: TGTGCCAGCAGTTATTACGACGGGATGAATGAGCAGTTCTTC. It specifies CASSYYDGMNEQFF.

The chain combines TRBV11-2 with TRBJ2-2; 7 nucleotides line up with TRBD2. CDR3 length: 17 amino acids. Trimming at V came to 1 base and at J to 0 bases, leaving 5 bases not matched to a gene. Germline V gene sequence: CDR1 SGHAT, CDR2 FQNNGV. In nucleotides, the CDR3 is TGTGCCAGCAGCTTAGCGTGGCTAGCGGCGAACACCGGGGAGCTGTTTTTT. The encoded protein is CASSLAWLAANTGELFF.